This is a list of T cell receptor beta chains from one sample in a study of cytomegalovirus exposure and HLA in healthy donors. Measured with immunoSEQ multiplex PCR; TCRdb has only the in-frame clones, and not every one. The table has roughly 180,000 clones, approximately 85% seen once; the top ten hold over 1.5%. Specimen: PBMCs. These receptors were obtained from a girl aged 10-17 years in good health and CMV-seropositive. Each CDR3 is given with its conserved first and last residue. D genes are given only for firm matches. The size of a clone is reported for some rows only, either as once, few or many, or as a class for expanded clones.

d_gene: NA; j_gene: TRBJ2-7; abundance: NA; v_gene: TRBV6-5; CDR3aa: CASSLVRGSYEQYF; CDR3nt: TGTGCCAGCAGTCTCGTCCGGGGAAGCTACGAGCAGTACTTC
d_gene: TRBD1; j_gene: TRBJ1-1; abundance: NA; v_gene: TRBV28; CDR3aa: CASSLDRGPSIWEAFF; CDR3nt: TGTGCCAGCAGTTTAGACAGGGGGCCGTCCATTTGGGAAGCTTTCTTT
d_gene: NA; j_gene: TRBJ1-6; abundance: once; v_gene: TRBV4-3; CDR3aa: CASSQFRNSPLHF; CDR3nt: TGCGCCAGCAGCCAATTCAGGAATTCACCCCTCCACTTT
d_gene: TRBD1; j_gene: TRBJ2-7; abundance: few; v_gene: TRBV27; CDR3aa: CASSLGVGLQGGQYF; CDR3nt: TGTGCCAGCAGTTTGGGAGTGGGTCTACAGGGGGGGCAGTACTTC
d_gene: TRBD1; j_gene: TRBJ2-2; abundance: few; v_gene: TRBV4-1; CDR3aa: CASSQVGQGGTGELFF; CDR3nt: TGCGCCAGCAGCCAAGTGGGACAGGGTGGAACCGGGGAGCTGTTTTTT
d_gene: NA; j_gene: TRBJ2-4; abundance: few; v_gene: TRBV7-9; CDR3aa: CASSLAEGKLAKNIQYF; CDR3nt: TGTGCCAGCAGCTTAGCGGAGGGAAAACTAGCCAAAAACATTCAGTACTTC
d_gene: NA; j_gene: TRBJ1-2; abundance: once; v_gene: TRBV4-2; CDR3aa: CASSQDSTNYGYTF; CDR3nt: TGTGCCAGCAGCCAAGACAGTACTAACTATGGCTACACCTTC
d_gene: TRBD2; j_gene: TRBJ2-7; abundance: NA; v_gene: TRBV5-4; CDR3aa: CASSPYSGGEQYF; CDR3nt: TGTGCCAGCAGCCCCTATAGCGGGGGGGAGCAGTACTTC
d_gene: NA; j_gene: TRBJ2-7; abundance: NA; v_gene: TRBV18; CDR3aa: CASSPDWLSEQYF; CDR3nt: TGTGCCAGCTCACCAGATTGGTTGAGCGAGCAGTACTTC
d_gene: TRBD1; j_gene: TRBJ1-6; abundance: NA; v_gene: TRBV9; CDR3aa: CASSATGTGVSPLHF; CDR3nt: TGTGCCAGCAGCGCCACCGGGACAGGGGTTTCACCCCTCCACTTT
d_gene: NA; j_gene: TRBJ2-5; abundance: NA; v_gene: TRBV5-1; CDR3aa: CASSLGWGRYQETQYF; CDR3nt: TGCGCCAGCAGCTTGGGGTGGGGGCGTTATCAAGAGACCCAGTACTTC
d_gene: NA; j_gene: TRBJ1-1; abundance: NA; v_gene: TRBV11-2; CDR3aa: CASSYEDTEAFF; CDR3nt: TGTGCCAGCAGCTACGAGGACACTGAAGCTTTCTTT
d_gene: NA; j_gene: TRBJ1-1; abundance: NA; v_gene: TRBV2; CDR3aa: CASGRGNMNTEAFF; CDR3nt: TGTGCCAGTGGAAGAGGCAACATGAACACTGAAGCTTTCTTT
d_gene: NA; j_gene: TRBJ2-3; abundance: NA; v_gene: TRBV7-7; CDR3aa: CASSWKGGSDADTQYF; CDR3nt: TGTGCCAGCAGCTGGAAAGGGGGAAGCGATGCAGATACGCAGTATTTT
d_gene: NA; j_gene: TRBJ2-2; abundance: once; v_gene: TRBV19; CDR3aa: CASSPLPGELFF; CDR3nt: TGTGCCAGTAGTCCCCTCCCCGGGGAGCTGTTTTTT
d_gene: NA; j_gene: TRBJ1-1; abundance: once; v_gene: TRBV11-3; CDR3aa: CASSLGVDTEAFF; CDR3nt: TGTGCCAGCAGCTTAGGTGTCGACACTGAAGCTTTCTTT
d_gene: NA; j_gene: TRBJ2-5; abundance: few; v_gene: TRBV5-1; CDR3aa: CASSLSGFPQETQYF; CDR3nt: TGCGCCAGCAGCTTGTCGGGGTTCCCACAAGAGACCCAGTACTTC
d_gene: NA; j_gene: TRBJ1-3; abundance: NA; v_gene: TRBV6-5; CDR3aa: CASSSAALHQGNTIYF; CDR3nt: TGTGCCAGCAGTTCCGCCGCCTTGCATCAGGGAAACACCATATATTTT
d_gene: TRBD1; j_gene: TRBJ2-7; abundance: NA; v_gene: TRBV11-2; CDR3aa: CASSLWTGSEQYF; CDR3nt: TGTGCCAGCAGCTTATGGACAGGATCCGAGCAGTACTTC
d_gene: TRBD2; j_gene: TRBJ2-5; abundance: NA; v_gene: TRBV5-4; CDR3aa: CASSLAGQRGGAETQYF; CDR3nt: TGTGCCAGCAGCTTGGCGGGTCAACGCGGGGGGGCGGAGACCCAGTACTTC
d_gene: TRBD1; j_gene: TRBJ1-2; abundance: NA; v_gene: TRBV6-5; CDR3aa: CASSPIERQGNGYTF; CDR3nt: TGTGCCAGCAGTCCGATCGAACGACAGGGGAATGGCTACACCTTC
d_gene: NA; j_gene: TRBJ1-2; abundance: NA; v_gene: TRBV6-5; CDR3aa: CASSGPNGYTF; CDR3nt: TGTGCCAGCAGTGGGCCCAATGGCTACACCTTC
d_gene: NA; j_gene: TRBJ1-1; abundance: NA; v_gene: TRBV2; CDR3aa: CAIRTPSTQFTEAFF; CDR3nt: TGTGCCATCAGGACTCCTTCTACGCAGTTCACTGAAGCTTTCTTT
d_gene: NA; j_gene: TRBJ1-2; abundance: NA; v_gene: TRBV5-1; CDR3aa: CASSLGTANYGYTF; CDR3nt: TGCGCCAGCAGCTTGGGGACAGCAAACTATGGCTACACCTTC
d_gene: NA; j_gene: TRBJ1-6; abundance: NA; v_gene: TRBV5-5; CDR3aa: CASSSRTINSPLHF; CDR3nt: TGTGCCAGCAGCTCCCGGACAATAAATTCACCCCTCCACTTT
d_gene: NA; j_gene: TRBJ1-4; abundance: NA; v_gene: TRBV4-1; CDR3aa: CASSQRGAGEKLFF; CDR3nt: TGCGCCAGCAGCCAACGGGGGGCGGGGGAAAAACTGTTTTTT
d_gene: TRBD2; j_gene: TRBJ2-5; abundance: NA; v_gene: TRBV4-3; CDR3aa: CASSPDRLAAGETQYF; CDR3nt: TGCGCCAGCAGCCCAGATCGACTAGCGGCGGGGGAGACCCAGTACTTC
d_gene: TRBD2; j_gene: TRBJ2-2; abundance: NA; v_gene: TRBV5-6; CDR3aa: CASSGLAGTGELFF; CDR3nt: TGTGCCAGCTCGGGACTAGCGGGGACCGGGGAGCTGTTTTTT
d_gene: NA; j_gene: TRBJ1-1; abundance: NA; v_gene: TRBV5-1; CDR3aa: CASRADTEAFF; CDR3nt: TGCGCCAGCAGGGCGGACACTGAAGCTTTCTTT
d_gene: TRBD2; j_gene: TRBJ2-3; abundance: few; v_gene: TRBV29-1; CDR3aa: CSVEDIGGGTDTQYF; CDR3nt: TGCAGCGTTGAAGATATCGGGGGGGGGACAGATACGCAGTATTTT
d_gene: TRBD2; j_gene: TRBJ2-3; abundance: NA; v_gene: TRBV7-8; CDR3aa: CASSARAVAGGPRGTDTQYF; CDR3nt: TGTGCCAGCAGCGCCCGGGCGGTAGCGGGGGGGCCGCGTGGCACAGATACGCAGTATTTT
d_gene: TRBD1; j_gene: TRBJ1-6; abundance: NA; v_gene: TRBV10-1; CDR3aa: CASSEGQDNSPLHF; CDR3nt: TGCGCCAGCAGTGAGGGACAGGATAATTCACCCCTCCACTTT
d_gene: TRBD2; j_gene: TRBJ2-7; abundance: NA; v_gene: TRBV10-3; CDR3aa: CAISEAGGLYEQYF; CDR3nt: TGTGCCATCAGTGAGGCGGGGGGCCTCTACGAGCAGTACTTC
d_gene: TRBD1; j_gene: TRBJ2-7; abundance: NA; v_gene: TRBV19; CDR3aa: CASSPQGQILNEQYF; CDR3nt: TGTGCCAGTAGTCCGCAGGGACAGATTCTAAACGAGCAGTACTTC
d_gene: NA; j_gene: TRBJ2-3; abundance: NA; v_gene: TRBV5-4; CDR3aa: CASSSTGSTDTQYF; CDR3nt: TGTGCCAGCAGCTCTACAGGGAGCACAGATACGCAGTATTTT